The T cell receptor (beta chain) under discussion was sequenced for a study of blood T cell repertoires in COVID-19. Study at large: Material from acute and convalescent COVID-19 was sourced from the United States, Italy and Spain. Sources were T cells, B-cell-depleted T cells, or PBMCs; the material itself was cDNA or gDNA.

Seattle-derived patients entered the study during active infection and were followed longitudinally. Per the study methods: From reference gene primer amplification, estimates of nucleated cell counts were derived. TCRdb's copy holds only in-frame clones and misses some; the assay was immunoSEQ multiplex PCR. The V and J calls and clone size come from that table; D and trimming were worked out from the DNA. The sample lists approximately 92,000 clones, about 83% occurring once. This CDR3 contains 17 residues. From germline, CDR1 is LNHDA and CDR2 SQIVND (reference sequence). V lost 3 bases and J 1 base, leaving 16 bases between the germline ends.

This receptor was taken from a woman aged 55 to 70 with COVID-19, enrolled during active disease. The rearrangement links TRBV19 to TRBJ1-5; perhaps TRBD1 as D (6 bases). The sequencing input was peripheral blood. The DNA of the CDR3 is TGTGCCAGTAGTATCCAAGGGGGAGATGGGAGCAATCAGCCCCAGCATTTT. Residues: CASSIQGGDGSNQPQHF.